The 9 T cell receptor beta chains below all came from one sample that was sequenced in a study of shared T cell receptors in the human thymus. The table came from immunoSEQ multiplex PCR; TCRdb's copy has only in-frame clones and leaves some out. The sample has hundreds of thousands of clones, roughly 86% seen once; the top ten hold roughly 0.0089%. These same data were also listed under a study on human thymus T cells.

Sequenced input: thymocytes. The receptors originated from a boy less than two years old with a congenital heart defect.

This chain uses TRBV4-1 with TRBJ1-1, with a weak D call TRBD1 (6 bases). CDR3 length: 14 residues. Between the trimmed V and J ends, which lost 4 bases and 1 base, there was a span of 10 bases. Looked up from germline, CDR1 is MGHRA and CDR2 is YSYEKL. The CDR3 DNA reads TGCGCCAGCAGCCCGCTGACAGGGAACACTGAAGCTTTCTTT. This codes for CASSPLTGNTEAFF.

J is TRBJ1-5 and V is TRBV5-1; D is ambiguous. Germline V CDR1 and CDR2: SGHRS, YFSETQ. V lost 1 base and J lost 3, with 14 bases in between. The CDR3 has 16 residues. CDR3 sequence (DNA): TGCGCCAGCAGCTTGTGGGCTGGAGGACCCAATCAGCCCCAGCATTTT. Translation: CASSLWAGGPNQPQHF.

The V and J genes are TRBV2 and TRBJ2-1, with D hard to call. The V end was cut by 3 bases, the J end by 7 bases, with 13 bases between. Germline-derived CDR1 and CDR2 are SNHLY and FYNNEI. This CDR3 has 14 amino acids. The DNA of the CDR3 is TGTGCCAGCAGTGAGATTCATAGTTCGAATGAGCAGTTCTTC. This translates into CASSEIHSSNEQFF.

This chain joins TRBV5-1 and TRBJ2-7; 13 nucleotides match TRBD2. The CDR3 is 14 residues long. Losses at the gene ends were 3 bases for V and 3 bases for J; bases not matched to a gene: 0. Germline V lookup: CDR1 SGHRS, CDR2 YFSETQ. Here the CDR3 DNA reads TGCGCCAGCAGCTGGACTAGCGGGAGCTACGAGCAGTACTTC. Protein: CASSWTSGSYEQYF.

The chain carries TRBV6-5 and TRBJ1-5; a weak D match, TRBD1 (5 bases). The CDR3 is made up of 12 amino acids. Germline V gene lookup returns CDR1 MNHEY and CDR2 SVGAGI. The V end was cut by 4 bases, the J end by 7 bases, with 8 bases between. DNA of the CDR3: TGTGCCAGCAGTTCCCCAGGGCAGCCCCAGCATTTT. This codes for CASSSPGQPQHF.

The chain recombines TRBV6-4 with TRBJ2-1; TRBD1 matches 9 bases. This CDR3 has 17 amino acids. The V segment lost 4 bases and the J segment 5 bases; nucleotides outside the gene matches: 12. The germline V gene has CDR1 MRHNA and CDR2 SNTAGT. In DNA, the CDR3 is TGTGCCAGCAGTGTTTCCGGGACAGGGAGTGGGCACAATGAGCAGTTCTTC. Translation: CASSVSGTGSGHNEQFF.

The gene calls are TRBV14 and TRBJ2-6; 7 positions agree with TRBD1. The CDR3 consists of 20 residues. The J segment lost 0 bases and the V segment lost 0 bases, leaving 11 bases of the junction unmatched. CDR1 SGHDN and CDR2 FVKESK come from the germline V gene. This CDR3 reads CASSQDRYRGPDSGANVLTF. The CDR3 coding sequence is TGTGCCAGCAGCCAAGATCGATATAGGGGGCCTGACTCTGGGGCCAACGTCCTGACTTTC.

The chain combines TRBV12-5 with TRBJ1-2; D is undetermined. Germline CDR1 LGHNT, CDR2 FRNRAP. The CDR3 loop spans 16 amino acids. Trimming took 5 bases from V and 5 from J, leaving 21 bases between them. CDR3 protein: CASGPLPRPRRYGYTF. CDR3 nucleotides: TGTGCTAGTGGTCCTTTACCCCGTCCACGGAGGTATGGCTACACCTTC.

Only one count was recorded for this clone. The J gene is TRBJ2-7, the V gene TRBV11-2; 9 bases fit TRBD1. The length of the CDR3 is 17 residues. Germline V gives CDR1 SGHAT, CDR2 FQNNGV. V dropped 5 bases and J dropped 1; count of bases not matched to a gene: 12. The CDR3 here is CASSPVGGQGTSYEQYF. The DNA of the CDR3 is TGTGCCAGCAGCCCTGTGGGAGGACAGGGGACTTCCTACGAGCAGTACTTC.